Listed below are T cell receptor beta chains from one sample, sequenced in a study of shared clonotypes between healthy human individuals. The repertoire was sequenced with immunoSEQ multiplex PCR; TCRdb's copy has only in-frame clones and lacks some. The sample has under 1,100,000 clones, about 70% seen once. Source material: memory CD4+ T cells sorted from blood. Receptors were obtained from a man aged 18 to 35 in good health. Each CDR3 is given with its conserved first and last residue. D genes are given only for firm matches. The size entry is marked missing in some rows and otherwise reads once, few, many or a size class.

clone_size d_call j_call v_call cdr3_nt cdr3_aa
. . TRBJ1-1 TRBV6-5 TGTGCCAGCAGTTACTCGGGTTTCATGAACACTGAAGCTTTCTTT CASSYSGFMNTEAFF
. TRBD1 TRBJ1-1 TRBV5-1 TGCGCCAGCAGCGGCGGACAGGGACTGAACACTGAAGCTTTCTTT CASSGGQGLNTEAFF
. . TRBJ2-7 TRBV18 TGTGCCAGCTCACCACCTGTCCAGGCCGGTTTCTCCTACGAGCAGTACTTC CASSPPVQAGFSYEQYF
. . TRBJ2-3 TRBV2 TGTGCCAGCGGGGTGAGCACAGATACGCAGTATTTT CASGVSTDTQYF
. . TRBJ2-7 TRBV4-3 TGCGCCAGCAGCCAAGACGGGGGGCAGGGGGTCGACGAGCAGTACTTC CASSQDGGQGVDEQYF
. TRBD1 TRBJ2-7 TRBV5-1 TGCGCCAGCAGCTTAGGACAGGGGTCCTACGAGCAGTACTTC CASSLGQGSYEQYF
. . TRBJ1-5 TRBV5-1 TGCGCCAGCAGCTTGGGGGACTTATCTAGCAATCAGCCCCAGCATTTT CASSLGDLSSNQPQHF
once . TRBJ2-2 TRBV7-3 TGTGCCAGCAGCTTAGGCCGGGGTAAAACCGGGGAGCTGTTTTTT CASSLGRGKTGELFF
. TRBD2 TRBJ2-1 TRBV7-9 TGTGCCAGCAGCTCCGGACTAGCGGTTCACAATGAGCAGTTCTTC CASSSGLAVHNEQFF
. . TRBJ2-3 TRBV19 TGTGCCAGTAGTACCTTGAGGCCGGGACCCAGAGGCGGGGGCTCGGATACGCAGTATTTT CASSTLRPGPRGGGSDTQYF
. . TRBJ2-2 TRBV6-1 TGTGCCAGCACCTTAGGACAGTCGAACACCGGGGAGCTGTTTTTT CASTLGQSNTGELFF
. TRBD1 TRBJ2-3 TRBV5-6 TGTGCCAGCAGCCCCGGACAGGGTTACACAGATACGCAGTATTTT CASSPGQGYTDTQYF
. TRBD1 TRBJ2-7 TRBV2 TGTGCCAGCAGTGTAAGGACAGGGGGAAACTCCTACGAGCAGTACTTC CASSVRTGGNSYEQYF
few TRBD1 TRBJ1-1 TRBV5-6 TGTGCCAGCAGCTACTGGGACAGGGCGGCGGGTGAAGCTTTCTTT CASSYWDRAAGEAFF
. TRBD2 TRBJ2-7 TRBV7-8 TGTGCCAGCAGTCAAGCGGGATCCGAGCAGTACTTC CASSQAGSEQYF
. . TRBJ1-1 TRBV10-3 TGTGCCATCAGACCTGGACAGCAAATGAACACTGAAGCTTTCTTT CAIRPGQQMNTEAFF
. . TRBJ2-2 TRBV19 TGTGCCACAAATGTGGGGACAAAAACCACCGGGGAGCTGTTTTTT CATNVGTKTTGELFF
. . TRBJ2-7 TRBV27 TGTGCCAGCAGTTCGAGAAGGCTGCTTAGCTCCTACGAGCAGTACTTC CASSSRRLLSSYEQYF
. . TRBJ2-5 TRBV5-4 TGTGCCAGCAGCTTGGCCTGGGGTGGTCAAGAGACCCAGTACTTC CASSLAWGGQETQYF
few TRBD2 TRBJ2-2 TRBV5-1 TGCGCCAGCAGCTTGGGGCCGGGAGGCACCGGGGAGCTGTTTTTT CASSLGPGGTGELFF
. TRBD1 TRBJ2-1 TRBV7-2 TGTGCCAGCAGCCGTAGATATCAGGGGGATGAGCAGTTCTTC CASSRRYQGDEQFF
. . TRBJ1-6 TRBV30 TGTGCCTGGAGTTCTAGGACAGCGAACTCACCCCTCCACTTT CAWSSRTANSPLHF
. TRBD1 TRBJ1-6 TRBV5-1 TGCGCCAGCAGCTCGGGGACAGGGATAGGAAATTCACCCCTCCACTTT CASSSGTGIGNSPLHF
. . TRBJ2-7 TRBV6-6 TGTGCCAGCATGCGGGAAACAGAGCAGTACTTC CASMRETEQYF
. . TRBJ2-7 TRBV11-2 TGTGCCAGCAGCCTCAGACTAGATCCCTCCTACGAGCAGTACTTC CASSLRLDPSYEQYF
. . TRBJ2-2 TRBV4-1 TGCGCCAGCAGCTTAGACCCTGTTGTCGACAGGGAGCTGTTTTTT CASSLDPVVDRELFF
. TRBD2 TRBJ2-1 TRBV2 TGTGCCAGCAGGAACCTAGCGGGGGGGCCCAATGAGCAGTTCTTC CASRNLAGGPNEQFF
. TRBD2 TRBJ2-1 TRBV4-1 TGCGCCAGCAGCCCGGGACTAGCGGGTAAACATGAGCAGTTCTTC CASSPGLAGKHEQFF
. . TRBJ2-1 TRBV7-8 TGTGCCAGCAGCTCTGACCGGGGGAATGAGCAGTTCTTC CASSSDRGNEQFF
. TRBD1 TRBJ2-2 TRBV2 TGTGCCAGCAGTTCGACAGGGGCCCTAAACACCGGGGAGCTGTTTTTT CASSSTGALNTGELFF
once TRBD1 TRBJ1-1 TRBV7-9 TGTGCCAGCAGCCCTCAAAGACAGGGGAGCACTGAAGCTTTCTTT CASSPQRQGSTEAFF
. . TRBJ1-1 TRBV5-1 TGCGCCAGCAGCTCCGGGAAGAACACTGAAGCTTTCTTT CASSSGKNTEAFF
. . TRBJ2-7 TRBV5-4 . CASSFGDGSRYF
. . TRBJ2-1 TRBV10-1 TGCGCCAGCAGTGATGAGTTTAGCTCCAATGAGCAGTTCTTC CASSDEFSSNEQFF
. TRBD1 TRBJ2-5 TRBV2 TGTGCCAGCAAGATAGTACAGGGGGGAGAGACCCAGTACTTC CASKIVQGGETQYF
. TRBD1 TRBJ2-7 TRBV6-5 TGTGCCAGCAGTATGGGACAGGGCACGAAACAGTACTTC CASSMGQGTKQYF
. . TRBJ1-1 TRBV7-9 TGTGCCAGCAGCTTAGAGACAGGCGAGAGAATCTTT CASSLETGERIF